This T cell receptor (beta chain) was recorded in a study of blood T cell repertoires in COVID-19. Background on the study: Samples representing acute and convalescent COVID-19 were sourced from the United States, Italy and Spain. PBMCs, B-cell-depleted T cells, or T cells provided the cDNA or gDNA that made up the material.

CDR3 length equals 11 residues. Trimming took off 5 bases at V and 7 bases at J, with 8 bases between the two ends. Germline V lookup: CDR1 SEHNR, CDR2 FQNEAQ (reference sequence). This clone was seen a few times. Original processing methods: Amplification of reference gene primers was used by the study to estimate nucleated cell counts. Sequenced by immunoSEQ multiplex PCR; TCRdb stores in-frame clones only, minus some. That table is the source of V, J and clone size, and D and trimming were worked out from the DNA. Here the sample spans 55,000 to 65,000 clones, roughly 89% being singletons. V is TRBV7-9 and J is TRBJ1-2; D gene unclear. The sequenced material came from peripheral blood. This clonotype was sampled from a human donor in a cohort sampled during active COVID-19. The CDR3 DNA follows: TGTGCCAGCAGCCTATCTACTGGCTACACCTTC. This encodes CASSLSTGYTF.